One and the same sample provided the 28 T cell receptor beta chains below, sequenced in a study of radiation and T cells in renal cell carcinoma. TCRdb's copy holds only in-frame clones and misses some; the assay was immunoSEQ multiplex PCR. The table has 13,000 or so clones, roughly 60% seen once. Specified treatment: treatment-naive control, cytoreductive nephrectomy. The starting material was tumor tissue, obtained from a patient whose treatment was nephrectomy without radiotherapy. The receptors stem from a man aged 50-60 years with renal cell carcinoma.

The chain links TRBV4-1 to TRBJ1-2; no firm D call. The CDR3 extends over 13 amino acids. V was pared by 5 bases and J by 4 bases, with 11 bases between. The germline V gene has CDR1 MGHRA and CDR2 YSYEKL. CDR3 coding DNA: TGCGCCAGCAGCATCGGGCCCCCCTATGGCTACACCTTC. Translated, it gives CASSIGPPYGYTF.

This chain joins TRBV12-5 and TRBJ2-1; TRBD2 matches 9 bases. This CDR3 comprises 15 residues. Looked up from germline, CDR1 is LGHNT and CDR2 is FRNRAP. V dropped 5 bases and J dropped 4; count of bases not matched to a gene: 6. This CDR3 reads CASGPGLARYNEQFF. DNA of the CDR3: TGTGCTAGTGGTCCTGGACTAGCGAGGTACAATGAGCAGTTCTTC. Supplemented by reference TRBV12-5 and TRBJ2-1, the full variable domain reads DARVTQTPRHKVTEMGQEVTMRCQPILGHNTVFWYRQTMMQGLELLAYFRNRAPLDDSGMPKDRFSAEMPDATLATLKIQPSEPRDSAVYFCASGPGLARYNEQFFGPGTRLTVL.

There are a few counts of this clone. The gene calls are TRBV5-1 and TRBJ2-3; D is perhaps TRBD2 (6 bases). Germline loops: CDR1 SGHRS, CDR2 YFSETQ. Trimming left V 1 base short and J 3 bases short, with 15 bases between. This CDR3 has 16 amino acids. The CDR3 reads CASSLWGRAGTDTQYF. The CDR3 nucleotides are TGCGCCAGCAGCTTGTGGGGCAGGGCGGGAACAGATACGCAGTATTTT.

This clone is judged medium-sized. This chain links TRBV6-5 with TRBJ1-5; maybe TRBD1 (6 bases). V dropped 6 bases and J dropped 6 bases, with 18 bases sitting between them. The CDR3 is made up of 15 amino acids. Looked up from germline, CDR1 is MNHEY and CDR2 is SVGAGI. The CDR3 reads CASSREQGASQPQHF. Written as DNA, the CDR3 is TGTGCCAGCAGCCGTGAACAGGGCGCGAGTCAGCCCCAGCATTTT.

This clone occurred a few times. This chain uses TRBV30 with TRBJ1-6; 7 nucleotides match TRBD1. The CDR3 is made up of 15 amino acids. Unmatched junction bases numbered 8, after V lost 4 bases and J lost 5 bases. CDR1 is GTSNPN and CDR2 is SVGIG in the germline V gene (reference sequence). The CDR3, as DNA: TGTGCCTGGACACTTGGCGGGACAGATAATTCACCCCTCCACTTT. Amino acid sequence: CAWTLGGTDNSPLHF. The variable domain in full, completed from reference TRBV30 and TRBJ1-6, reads SQTIHQWPATLVQPVGSPLSLECTVEGTSNPNLYWYRQAAGRGLQLLFYSVGIGQISSEVPQNLSASRPQDRQFILSSKKLLLSDSGFYLCAWTLGGTDNSPLHFGNGTRLTVT.

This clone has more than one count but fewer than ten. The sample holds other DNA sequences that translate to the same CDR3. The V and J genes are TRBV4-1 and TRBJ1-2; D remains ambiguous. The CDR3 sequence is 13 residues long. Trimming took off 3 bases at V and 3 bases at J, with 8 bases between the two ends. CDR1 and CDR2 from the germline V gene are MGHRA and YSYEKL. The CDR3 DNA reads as TGCGCCAGCAGCCAGGAAGACTACTATGGCTACACCTTC. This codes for CASSQEDYYGYTF.

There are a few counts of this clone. CDR3 DNA sequence: TGCGCCAGCAGTGCGATGACAGGGTACGAGCAGTACTTC. Encoded protein: CASSAMTGYEQYF. V gene TRBV10-1 combines with J gene TRBJ2-7; 7 nucleotides agree with TRBD1. Germline CDR1 reads WNHNN; CDR2 reads SYGVQD (reference sequence). After removal of 4 bases from V and 4 bases from J, the junction contained 4 bases not matched to a gene. This CDR3 comprises 13 residues.

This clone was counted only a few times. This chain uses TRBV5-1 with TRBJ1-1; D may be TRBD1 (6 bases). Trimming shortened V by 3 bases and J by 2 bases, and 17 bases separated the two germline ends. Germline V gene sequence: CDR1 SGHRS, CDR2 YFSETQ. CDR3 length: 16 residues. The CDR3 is CASSSQGGGGNTEAFF. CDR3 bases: TGCGCCAGCAGCTCCCAAGGCGGGGGCGGAAACACTGAAGCTTTCTTT.

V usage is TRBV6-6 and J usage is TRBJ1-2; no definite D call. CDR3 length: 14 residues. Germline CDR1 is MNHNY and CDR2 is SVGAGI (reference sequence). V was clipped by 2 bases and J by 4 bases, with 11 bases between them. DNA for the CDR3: TGTGCCAGCAGTTACAGCCCAGAGGCCTATGGCTACACCTTC. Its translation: CASSYSPEAYGYTF.

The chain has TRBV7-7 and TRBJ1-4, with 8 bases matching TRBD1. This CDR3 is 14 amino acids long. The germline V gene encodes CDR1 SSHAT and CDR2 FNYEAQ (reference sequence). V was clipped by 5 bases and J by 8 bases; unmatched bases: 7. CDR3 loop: CASSLGQGGEKLFF. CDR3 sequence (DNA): TGTGCCAGCAGCCTAGGACAGGGTGGCGAAAAACTGTTTTTT. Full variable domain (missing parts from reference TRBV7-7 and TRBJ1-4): GAGVSQSPRYKVTKRGQDVTLRCDPISSHATLYWYQQALGQGPEFLTYFNYEAQPDKSGLPSDRFSAERPEGSISTLTIQRTEQRDSAMYRCASSLGQGGEKLFFGSGTQLSVL.

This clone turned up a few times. The CDR3 coding sequence is TGTGCCAGCAGTTACTCTCTGAGGGGATCCTCCTACGAGCAGTACTTC. Translating it yields CASSYSLRGSSYEQYF. The chain recombines TRBV6-5 with TRBJ2-7, with D possibly being TRBD1 or TRBD2 (5 bases each). The CDR3 covers 16 residues. Looked up from germline, CDR1 is MNHEY and CDR2 is SVGAGI. The germline V and J ends were trimmed by 0 bases and 0 bases, with 12 bases remaining between them.

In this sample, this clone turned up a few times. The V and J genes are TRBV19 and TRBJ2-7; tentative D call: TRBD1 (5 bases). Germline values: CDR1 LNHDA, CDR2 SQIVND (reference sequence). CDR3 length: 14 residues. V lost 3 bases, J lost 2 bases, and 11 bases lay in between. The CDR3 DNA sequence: TGTGCCAGTAGTATCTCAGACAGTACCTACGAGCAGTACTTC. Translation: CASSISDSTYEQYF.

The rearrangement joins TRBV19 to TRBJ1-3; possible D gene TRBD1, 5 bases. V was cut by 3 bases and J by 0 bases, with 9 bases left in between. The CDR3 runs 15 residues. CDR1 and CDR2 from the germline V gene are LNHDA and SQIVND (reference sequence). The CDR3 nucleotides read TGTGCCAGTAGTATCAGGGCTCTCTCTGGAAACACCATATATTTT. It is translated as CASSIRALSGNTIYF.

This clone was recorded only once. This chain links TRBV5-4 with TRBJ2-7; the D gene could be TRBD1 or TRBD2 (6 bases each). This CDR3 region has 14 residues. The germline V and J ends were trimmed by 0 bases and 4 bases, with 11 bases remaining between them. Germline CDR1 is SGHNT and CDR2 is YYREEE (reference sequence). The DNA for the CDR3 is TGTGCCAGCAGCTTGGATGGGGGGCGGTACGAGCAGTACTTC. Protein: CASSLDGGRYEQYF.

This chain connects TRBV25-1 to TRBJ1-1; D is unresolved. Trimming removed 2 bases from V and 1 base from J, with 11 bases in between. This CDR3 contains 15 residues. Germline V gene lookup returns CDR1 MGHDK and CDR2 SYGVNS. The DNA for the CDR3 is TGTGCCAGCAGTGAAAGGTCGTGGCGGAACACTGAAGCTTTCTTT. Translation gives CASSERSWRNTEAFF.

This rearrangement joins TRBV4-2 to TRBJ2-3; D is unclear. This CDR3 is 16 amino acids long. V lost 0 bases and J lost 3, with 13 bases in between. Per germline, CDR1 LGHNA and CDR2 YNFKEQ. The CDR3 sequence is CASSQEPHPGTDTQYF. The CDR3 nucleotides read TGTGCCAGCAGCCAAGAACCCCACCCCGGGACAGATACGCAGTATTTT.

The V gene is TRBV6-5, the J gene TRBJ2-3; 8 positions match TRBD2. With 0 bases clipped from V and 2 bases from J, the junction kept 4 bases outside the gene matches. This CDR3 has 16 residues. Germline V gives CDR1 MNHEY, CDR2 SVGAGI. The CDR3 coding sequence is TGTGCCAGCAGTTACTCCATAGCGGGGTCCACAGATACGCAGTATTTT. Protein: CASSYSIAGSTDTQYF.

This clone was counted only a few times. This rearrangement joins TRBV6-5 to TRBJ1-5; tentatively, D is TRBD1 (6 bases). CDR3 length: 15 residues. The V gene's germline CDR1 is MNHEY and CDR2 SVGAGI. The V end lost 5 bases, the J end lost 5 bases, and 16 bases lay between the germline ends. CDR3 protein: CASSPTGARDQPQHF. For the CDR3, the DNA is TGTGCCAGCAGTCCGACGGGGGCGAGAGATCAGCCCCAGCATTTT.

The CDR3 coding sequence is TGTGCCAGCAGCTTGGCAGGGGGCTGGGGCTACACCTTC. It codes for CASSLAGGWGYTF. The chain links TRBV5-8 to TRBJ1-2; 8 positions match TRBD1. The germline V gene encodes CDR1 SGHTS and CDR2 YDEGEE. The CDR3 is 13 amino acids. The V segment lost 0 bases and the J segment 8 bases; nucleotides outside the gene matches: 3.

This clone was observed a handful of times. The CDR3 here is CASSRLDDPSLNTGELFF. In DNA, the CDR3 is TGTGCCAGCAGCCGTCTAGACGATCCGAGCCTTAACACCGGGGAGCTGTTTTTT. The chain combines TRBV27 with TRBJ2-2; D not certain. The CDR3 totals 18 residues. Germline V gives CDR1 MNHEY, CDR2 SMNVEV (reference sequence). Trimming pared 6 bases from V and 2 bases from J, leaving 22 bases between.

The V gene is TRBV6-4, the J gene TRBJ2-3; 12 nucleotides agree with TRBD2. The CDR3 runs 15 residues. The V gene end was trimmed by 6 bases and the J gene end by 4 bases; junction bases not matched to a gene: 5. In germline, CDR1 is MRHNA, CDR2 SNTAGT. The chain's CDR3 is CASSPSSGGADTQYF. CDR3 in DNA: TGTGCCAGCAGCCCTTCTAGCGGGGGGGCAGATACGCAGTATTTT.

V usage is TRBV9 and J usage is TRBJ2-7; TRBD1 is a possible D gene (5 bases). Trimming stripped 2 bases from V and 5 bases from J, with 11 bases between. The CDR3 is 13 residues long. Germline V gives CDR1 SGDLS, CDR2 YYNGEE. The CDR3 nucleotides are TGTGCCAGCAGCGTGGGGCACGACAACGAGCAGTACTTC. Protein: CASSVGHDNEQYF.

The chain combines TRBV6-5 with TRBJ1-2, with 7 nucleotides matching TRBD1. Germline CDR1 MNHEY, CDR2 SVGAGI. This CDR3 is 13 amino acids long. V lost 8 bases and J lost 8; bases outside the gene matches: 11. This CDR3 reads CASHRGQGGGYTF. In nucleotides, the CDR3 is TGTGCCAGCCACCGAGGGCAGGGGGGAGGCTACACCTTC.

The CDR3 DNA is TGTGCCAGCAGTTCAGGGTCGTACGAGCAGTACTTC. It specifies CASSSGSYEQYF. The rearrangement joins TRBV6-5 to TRBJ2-7; D possibly corresponds to TRBD1 (5 bases). The CDR3 covers 12 residues. The germline V gene encodes CDR1 MNHEY and CDR2 SVGAGI. V was shortened by 4 bases and J by 4 bases, with 8 bases between the two germline ends.

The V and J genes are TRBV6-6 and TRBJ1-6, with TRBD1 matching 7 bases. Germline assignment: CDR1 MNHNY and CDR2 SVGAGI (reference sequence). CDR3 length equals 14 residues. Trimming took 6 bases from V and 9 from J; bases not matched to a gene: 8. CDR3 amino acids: CASRPTGSGSPLHF. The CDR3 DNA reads TGTGCCAGCAGACCGACAGGGTCGGGTTCACCCCTCCACTTT.

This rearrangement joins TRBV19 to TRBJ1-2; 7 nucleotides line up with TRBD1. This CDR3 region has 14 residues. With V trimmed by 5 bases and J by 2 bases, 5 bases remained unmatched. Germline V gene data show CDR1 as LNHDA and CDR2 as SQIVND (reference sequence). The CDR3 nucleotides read TGTGCCAGTAGTTTCCAGGGGGTGAACTATGGCTACACCTTC. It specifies CASSFQGVNYGYTF.

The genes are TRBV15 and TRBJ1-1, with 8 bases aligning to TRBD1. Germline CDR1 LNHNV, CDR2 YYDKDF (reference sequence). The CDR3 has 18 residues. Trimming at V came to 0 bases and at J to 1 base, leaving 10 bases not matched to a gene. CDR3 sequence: CATSRDRAGGEWNTEAFF. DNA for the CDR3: TGTGCCACCAGCAGAGATCGGGCAGGGGGCGAGTGGAACACTGAAGCTTTCTTT.

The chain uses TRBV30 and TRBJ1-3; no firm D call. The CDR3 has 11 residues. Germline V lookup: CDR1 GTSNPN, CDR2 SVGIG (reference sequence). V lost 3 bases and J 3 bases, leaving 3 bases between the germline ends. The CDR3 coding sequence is TGTGCCTGGAGAAGTGGAAACACCATATATTTT. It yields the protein CAWRSGNTIYF.